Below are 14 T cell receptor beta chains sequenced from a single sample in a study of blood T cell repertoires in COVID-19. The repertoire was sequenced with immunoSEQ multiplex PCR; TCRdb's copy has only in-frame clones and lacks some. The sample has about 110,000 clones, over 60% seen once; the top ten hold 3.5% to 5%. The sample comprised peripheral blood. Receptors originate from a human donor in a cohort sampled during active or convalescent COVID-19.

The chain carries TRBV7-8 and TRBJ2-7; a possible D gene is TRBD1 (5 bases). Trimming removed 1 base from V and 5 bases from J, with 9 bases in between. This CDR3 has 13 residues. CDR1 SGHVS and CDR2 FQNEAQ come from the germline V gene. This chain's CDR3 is CASSLDRGDEQYF. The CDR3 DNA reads TGTGCCAGCAGCTTAGATAGGGGTGACGAGCAGTACTTC.

The CDR3 DNA reads TGTGCCAGCAAAAGCTCCCCAAGCACAGATACGCAGTATTTT. It translates to CASKSSPSTDTQYF. The V and J genes are TRBV2 and TRBJ2-3, with D unclear. The CDR3 has 14 amino acids. Germline values: CDR1 SNHLY, CDR2 FYNNEI. The ends were cut back, 7 bases at V and 0 bases at J, with 11 bases in the middle.

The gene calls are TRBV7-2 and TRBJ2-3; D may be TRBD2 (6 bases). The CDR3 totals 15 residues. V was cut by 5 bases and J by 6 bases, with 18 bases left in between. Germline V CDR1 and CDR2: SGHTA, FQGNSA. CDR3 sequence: CASSPVLTEGDTQYF. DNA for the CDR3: TGTGCCAGCAGCCCGGTGCTAACGGAGGGGGATACGCAGTATTTT.

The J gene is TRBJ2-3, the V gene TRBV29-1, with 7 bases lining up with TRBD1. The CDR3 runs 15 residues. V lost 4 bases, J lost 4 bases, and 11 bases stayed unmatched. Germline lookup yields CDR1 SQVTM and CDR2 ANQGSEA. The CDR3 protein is CSVGSQGSQADTQYF. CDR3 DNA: TGCAGCGTTGGATCACAGGGGAGTCAGGCAGATACGCAGTATTTT.

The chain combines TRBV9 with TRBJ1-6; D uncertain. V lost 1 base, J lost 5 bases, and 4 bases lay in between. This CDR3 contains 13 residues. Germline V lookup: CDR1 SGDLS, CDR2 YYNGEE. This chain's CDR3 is CASSVIDNSPLHF. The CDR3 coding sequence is TGTGCCAGCAGCGTAATAGATAATTCACCCCTCCACTTT. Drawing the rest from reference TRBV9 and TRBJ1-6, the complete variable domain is DSGVTQTPKHLITATGQRVTLRCSPRSGDLSVYWYQQSLDQGLQFLIQYYNGEERAKGNILERFSAQQFPDLHSELNLSSLELGDSALYFCASSVIDNSPLHFGNGTRLTVT.

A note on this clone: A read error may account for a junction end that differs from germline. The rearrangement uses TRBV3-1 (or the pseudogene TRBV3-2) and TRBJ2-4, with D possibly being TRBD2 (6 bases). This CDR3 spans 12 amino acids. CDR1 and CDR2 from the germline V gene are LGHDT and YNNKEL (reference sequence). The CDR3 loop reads CASSPNGGRCAF. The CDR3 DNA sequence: TGTGCCAGCAGCCCCAACGGGGGACGCTGTGCCTTC.

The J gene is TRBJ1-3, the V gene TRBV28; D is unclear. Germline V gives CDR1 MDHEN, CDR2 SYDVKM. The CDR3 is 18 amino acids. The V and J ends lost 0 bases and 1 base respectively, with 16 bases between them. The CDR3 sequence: CASSLWGDGSLSGNTIYF. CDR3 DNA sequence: TGTGCCAGCAGTTTATGGGGTGACGGGAGTCTATCTGGAAACACCATATATTTT.

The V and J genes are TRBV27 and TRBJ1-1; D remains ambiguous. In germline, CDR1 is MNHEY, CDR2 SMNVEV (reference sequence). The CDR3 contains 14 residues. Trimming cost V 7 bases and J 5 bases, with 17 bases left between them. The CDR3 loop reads CASKRVGFRTEAFF. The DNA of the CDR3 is TGTGCCAGCAAGAGGGTCGGATTTAGGACTGAAGCTTTCTTT.

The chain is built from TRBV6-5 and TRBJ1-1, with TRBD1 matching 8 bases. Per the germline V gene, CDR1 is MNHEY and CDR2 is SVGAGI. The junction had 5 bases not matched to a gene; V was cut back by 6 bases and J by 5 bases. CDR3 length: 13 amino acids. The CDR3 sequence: CASRLDRGTEAFF. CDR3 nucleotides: TGTGCCAGCAGACTCGACAGGGGTACTGAAGCTTTCTTT.

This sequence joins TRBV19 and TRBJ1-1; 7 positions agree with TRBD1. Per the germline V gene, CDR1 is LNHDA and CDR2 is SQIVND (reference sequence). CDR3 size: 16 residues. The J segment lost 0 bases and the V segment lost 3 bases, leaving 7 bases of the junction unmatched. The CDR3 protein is CASSISSGGLNTEAFF. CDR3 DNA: TGTGCCAGTAGTATTTCGTCAGGGGGATTGAACACTGAAGCTTTCTTT.

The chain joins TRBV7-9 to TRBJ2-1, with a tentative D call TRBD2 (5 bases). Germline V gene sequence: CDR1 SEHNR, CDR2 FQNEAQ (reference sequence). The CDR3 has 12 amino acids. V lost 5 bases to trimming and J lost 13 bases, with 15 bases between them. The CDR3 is CASSPERRTQFF. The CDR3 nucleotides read TGTGCCAGCAGCCCCGAACGCAGGACTCAGTTCTTC.

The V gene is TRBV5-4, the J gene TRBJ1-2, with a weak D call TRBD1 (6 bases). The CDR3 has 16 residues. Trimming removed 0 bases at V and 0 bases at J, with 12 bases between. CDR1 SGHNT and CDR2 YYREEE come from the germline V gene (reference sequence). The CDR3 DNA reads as TGTGCCAGCAGCTTGGGAACGGGACAAGCTAACTATGGCTACACCTTC. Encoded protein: CASSLGTGQANYGYTF.

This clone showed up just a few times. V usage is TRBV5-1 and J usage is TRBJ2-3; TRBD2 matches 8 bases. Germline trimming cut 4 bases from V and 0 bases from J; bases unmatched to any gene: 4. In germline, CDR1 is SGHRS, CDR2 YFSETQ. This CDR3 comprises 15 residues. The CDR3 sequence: CASSITSGSTDTQYF. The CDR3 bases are TGCGCCAGCAGCATTACTAGCGGAAGCACAGATACGCAGTATTTT. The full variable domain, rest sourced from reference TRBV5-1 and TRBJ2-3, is KAGVTQTPRYLIKTRGQQVTLSCSPISGHRSVSWYQQTPGQGLQFLFEYFSETQRNKGNFPGRFSGRQFSNSRSEMNVSTLELGDSALYLCASSITSGSTDTQYFGPGTRLTVL.

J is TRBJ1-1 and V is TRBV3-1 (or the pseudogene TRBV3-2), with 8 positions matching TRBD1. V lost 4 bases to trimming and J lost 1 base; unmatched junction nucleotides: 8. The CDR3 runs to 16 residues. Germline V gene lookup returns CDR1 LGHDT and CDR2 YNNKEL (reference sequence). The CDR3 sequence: CASSRYGQGGNTEAFF. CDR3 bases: TGTGCCAGCAGCCGGTACGGACAGGGCGGGAACACTGAAGCTTTCTTT.